This entry lists 30 T cell receptor beta chains sequenced from one sample in a study of OX40 agonist ivuxolimab in advanced cancers. Profiled with immunoSEQ multiplex PCR; TCRdb holds only in-frame clones, not every one. The repertoire holds around 67,000 clones, with about 80% as singletons. The sample was CD4+ or CD8+ T cells sorted from blood, taken in a trial of the OX40 agonist ivuxolimab. Every receptor here comes from an adult with an advanced solid tumor such as melanoma, head and neck, liver or kidney cancer.

V is TRBV19 and J is TRBJ1-6; D gene ambiguous. V was trimmed by 6 bases and J by 0 bases, leaving 9 bases between them. CDR3 length: 15 residues. Germline V gene data show CDR1 as LNHDA and CDR2 as SQIVND (reference sequence). The CDR3 reads CASREEDSYNSPLHF. For the CDR3, the DNA is TGTGCCAGTAGAGAGGAGGACTCCTATAATTCACCCCTCCACTTT. The whole variable domain, remainder taken from reference TRBV19 and TRBJ1-6, is DGGITQSPKYLFRKEGQNVTLSCEQNLNHDAMYWYRQDPGQGLRLIYYSQIVNDFQKGDIAEGYSVSREKKESFPLTVTSAQKNPTAFYLCASREEDSYNSPLHFGNGTRLTVT.

As DNA, the CDR3 is TGTGCCACCAGCAGGGCCCAGGAGGGAGACTATGGCTACACCTTC. Protein sequence: CATSRAQEGDYGYTF. The chain is built from TRBV15 and TRBJ1-2; D gene unclear. Trimming removed 3 bases at V and 3 bases at J, with 14 bases between. Germline assignment: CDR1 LNHNV and CDR2 YYDKDF (reference sequence). The CDR3 is made up of 15 amino acids.

The chain joins TRBV5-5 to TRBJ2-1; possible D gene TRBD2, 5 bases. From germline, CDR1 is SGHKS and CDR2 YYEKEE (reference sequence). V lost 0 bases and J 5 bases, leaving 12 bases between the germline ends. The CDR3 contains 15 residues. The CDR3 region has the DNA TGTGCCAGCAGCTTGGATGGACTCGGCCACAATGAGCAGTTCTTC. It encodes CASSLDGLGHNEQFF.

The table lists this clone with a few counts. The rearrangement joins TRBV7-9 to TRBJ1-1, with 7 positions matching TRBD1. Trimming at V came to 1 base and at J to 9 bases, leaving 8 bases not matched to a gene. The CDR3 covers 14 residues. CDR1 SEHNR and CDR2 FQNEAQ come from the germline V gene (reference sequence). CDR3 amino acids: CASSLVGTAGKAFF. CDR3 DNA sequence: TGTGCCAGCAGCTTAGTCGGGACAGCAGGAAAAGCTTTCTTT.

The gene calls are TRBV30 and TRBJ2-5, with 9 bases aligning to TRBD1. The CDR3 loop spans 13 amino acids. From germline, CDR1 is GTSNPN and CDR2 SVGIG (reference sequence). The trim removed 7 bases at V and 4 bases at J, leaving 7 bases unmatched. CDR3 residues: CAFTGGFGETQYF. The CDR3 nucleotides read TGTGCCTTTACAGGGGGCTTCGGAGAGACCCAGTACTTC. Using reference TRBV30 and TRBJ2-5 for the parts outside the CDR3, the full variable domain is SQTIHQWPATLVQPVGSPLSLECTVEGTSNPNLYWYRQAAGRGLQLLFYSVGIGQISSEVPQNLSASRPQDRQFILSSKKLLLSDSGFYLCAFTGGFGETQYFGPGTRLLVL.

The J gene is TRBJ2-4, the V gene TRBV5-6; weak D call: TRBD1 (5 bases). The ends were cut back, 4 bases at V and 5 bases at J, with 10 bases in the middle. Looked up from germline, CDR1 is SGHDT and CDR2 is YYEEEE. The CDR3 has 13 residues. The CDR3 DNA follows: TGTGCCAGCAGCCTCTTACAGGAAAACATTCAGTACTTC. This translates into CASSLLQENIQYF.

This chain connects TRBV11-3 to TRBJ2-5, with TRBD2 identical over 9 bases. Unmatched junction bases numbered 2, after V lost 1 base and J lost 2 bases. The CDR3 sequence is 15 residues long. Germline CDR1 SGHNT, CDR2 YENEEA. The CDR3: CASSLGLAVQETQYF. Written as DNA, the CDR3 is TGTGCCAGCAGCTTAGGACTAGCGGTGCAAGAGACCCAGTACTTC. Combining the CDR3 with reference TRBV11-3 and TRBJ2-5 gives the whole variable domain EAGVVQSPRYKIIEKKQPVAFWCNPISGHNTLYWYLQNLGQGPELLIRYENEEAVDDSQLPKDRFSAERLKGVDSTLKIQPAELGDSAVYLCASSLGLAVQETQYFGPGTRLLVL.

V is TRBV23-1 and J is TRBJ1-6; the D gene is possibly TRBD1 (5 bases). TRBV23-1 is treated as an ORF (open reading frame) with a function not yet certain. V gave up 0 bases and J gave up 5 bases, with 17 bases separating them. The CDR3 length is 18 residues. The CDR3 DNA follows: TGCGCCAGCAGTCAATCGGAGGCAGGGCTAAACGATAATTCACCCCTCCACTTT. As protein: CASSQSEAGLNDNSPLHF.

The chain joins TRBV7-4 to TRBJ2-7, with a tentative D call TRBD1 (6 bases). Trimming removed 3 bases at V and 5 bases at J, with 8 bases between. The CDR3 is 12 residues long. Germline V lookup: CDR1 SGHVT, CDR2 SQSDAQ. CDR3 coding DNA: TGTGCCAGCAGCTTTGGGGGCCACGAGCAGTACTTC. Translated, it gives CASSFGGHEQYF.

As to this clone: Within the sample, other DNA sequences also encode this same CDR3. V and J are TRBV5-6 and TRBJ2-3; 7 nucleotides match TRBD1. The CDR3 extends over 15 amino acids. The germline V gene has CDR1 SGHDT and CDR2 YYEEEE. V was pared by 1 base and J by 0 bases, with 2 bases of the junction left unmatched. This chain's CDR3 is CASSLSGQSTDTQYF. The CDR3 region has the DNA TGTGCCAGCAGCTTGTCGGGACAGAGCACAGATACGCAGTATTTT.

This chain links TRBV18 with TRBJ1-1; TRBD1 might be the D (5 bases). V lost 1 base to trimming and J lost 7 bases, with 19 bases between them. CDR1 KGHSH and CDR2 LQKENI come from the germline V gene. CDR3 length equals 16 residues. Here the CDR3 DNA reads TGTGCCAGCTCACCACTCGGCGCGCAGGGTTTAGTTGAAGCTTTCTTT. This codes for CASSPLGAQGLVEAFF.

CDR3 sequence: CASTDRPGNTEAFF. CDR3 sequence (DNA): TGTGCCAGTACCGACCGCCCAGGGAACACTGAAGCTTTCTTT. The chain carries TRBV19 and TRBJ1-1, with unresolved D. Germline values: CDR1 LNHDA, CDR2 SQIVND (reference sequence). The CDR3 has 14 amino acids. V shed 7 bases and J shed 1 base, with 13 bases lying between them.

This clone was observed a few times. The chain has TRBV5-6 and TRBJ2-7; D might be TRBD1 (5 bases). CDR1 is SGHDT and CDR2 is YYEEEE in the germline V gene. Trimming removed 3 bases from V and 3 bases from J, with 16 bases in between. The CDR3 is made up of 15 amino acids. The CDR3 spells CASSWTKVKIYEQYF. In DNA form, the CDR3 reads TGTGCCAGCAGCTGGACAAAGGTCAAAATCTACGAGCAGTACTTC.

The rearrangement links TRBV6-1 to TRBJ1-4; D is ambiguous. This CDR3 is built from 13 residues. The germline V gene encodes CDR1 MNHNS and CDR2 SASEGT. V dropped 6 bases and J dropped 0 bases, with 5 bases sitting between them. CDR3 nucleotides: TGTGCCAGCAGATTCACAACTAATGAAAAACTGTTTTTT. Protein product: CASRFTTNEKLFF.

The chain is built from TRBV27 and TRBJ1-2; TRBD1 might be the D (6 bases). V lost 5 bases and J 2 bases, leaving 12 bases between the germline ends. The CDR3 covers 14 residues. CDR1 is MNHEY, CDR2 SMNVEV, per germline (reference sequence). CDR3 residues: CASSPQGPNYGYTF. The CDR3 nucleotides are TGTGCCAGCAGTCCCCAGGGGCCCAACTATGGCTACACCTTC.

This chain uses TRBV11-2 with TRBJ2-3; D remains ambiguous. The CDR3 covers 15 residues. V was pared by 1 base and J by 5 bases, with 13 bases between. CDR1 is SGHAT, CDR2 FQNNGV, per germline. CDR3 sequence (DNA): TGTGCCAGCAGCTTAGTAATAGACGGTCTAGATACGCAGTATTTT. This gives the protein CASSLVIDGLDTQYF.

The chain couples TRBV6-1 to TRBJ1-1; D possibly corresponds to TRBD1 (6 bases). Germline V gene lookup returns CDR1 MNHNS and CDR2 SASEGT. The V end was cut by 2 bases, the J end by 5 bases, with 15 bases between. The CDR3 has 15 residues. In nucleotides, the CDR3 is TGTGCCAGCAGTGAAAGGGGGGGCGAGGAAACTGAAGCTTTCTTT. Amino acids: CASSERGGEETEAFF.

CDR3 protein: CASSPERGSTGELFF. In DNA form, the CDR3 reads TGCGCCAGCAGCCCCGAGCGGGGGAGTACCGGGGAGCTGTTTTTT. This chain uses TRBV5-1 with TRBJ2-2; 8 bases map to TRBD2. The CDR3 has 15 residues. Germline CDR1 and CDR2: SGHRS and YFSETQ. The trim removed 4 bases at V and 5 bases at J, leaving 7 bases unmatched.

This clone was counted only a few times. This chain uses TRBV7-2 with TRBJ2-7, with D possibly TRBD1 on 6 matching bases. CDR1 is SGHTA and CDR2 is FQGNSA in the germline V gene. The CDR3 runs to 15 residues. The ends were cut back, 1 base at V and 4 bases at J, with 14 bases in the middle. CDR3 region: CASSLEGGGKYEQYF. The CDR3 coding sequence is TGTGCCAGCAGCTTAGAAGGGGGTGGAAAGTACGAGCAGTACTTC.

This sequence joins TRBV5-1 and TRBJ2-1, with 7 positions matching TRBD1. The CDR3 is 16 amino acids. Germline V lookup: CDR1 SGHRS, CDR2 YFSETQ. The V gene end was trimmed by 4 bases and the J gene end by 2 bases; junction bases not matched to a gene: 9. This chain's CDR3 is CASSQDPGQTYNEQFF. CDR3 DNA: TGCGCCAGCAGCCAAGACCCGGGACAGACCTACAATGAGCAGTTCTTC.

The gene calls are TRBV19 and TRBJ1-2; TRBD1 matches 11 bases. Germline V gene lookup returns CDR1 LNHDA and CDR2 SQIVND (reference sequence). J gave up 3 bases and V 11 bases, and 11 bases lay outside the gene matches. This CDR3 has 15 residues. CDR3 DNA sequence: TGTGCCTCCCGCCCTGGACAGGGGGCGTACTATGGCTACACCTTC. As protein: CASRPGQGAYYGYTF.

Worth noting for this clone: Germline is not matched at one junction end, which may reflect a read error. The genes are TRBV5-6 and TRBJ2-7, with 8 bases lining up with TRBD2. The CDR3 contains 17 residues. Germline assignment: CDR1 SGHDT and CDR2 YYEEEE. The CDR3 nucleotides read TGTGCCAGCAGCCGTTATTGGATTCTAGCGGGCTCCCACGAGCAGTACTTC. This codes for CASSRYWILAGSHEQYF.

This clone was counted once. This chain joins TRBV7-9 and TRBJ2-5, with 13 bases that match TRBD2. Per the germline V gene, CDR1 is SEHNR and CDR2 is FQNEAQ (reference sequence). The CDR3 runs 16 residues. V trimming: 4 bases; J trimming: 0 bases; junction bases outside the gene matches: 2. The CDR3 DNA reads as TGTGCCAGCAGCTCCGGGACTAGCGGGAACCAAGAGACCCAGTACTTC. It specifies CASSSGTSGNQETQYF.

Only a few counts were recorded for this clone. The gene calls are TRBV6-1 and TRBJ2-7; D is ambiguous. Germline CDR1 and CDR2: MNHNS and SASEGT. With 2 bases removed from V and 6 bases from J, the gap between germline ends came to 5 bases. The CDR3 length is 11 residues. CDR3 in DNA: TGTGCCAGCAGTGAAAGGCTCGAGCAGTACTTC. Its translation: CASSERLEQYF.

A few counts support this clone. The CDR3 nucleotides read TGTGCCAGCAGCTTGTTCAGGGGCTCTGCAACTAATGAAAAACTGTTTTTT. Encoded protein: CASSLFRGSATNEKLFF. The chain combines TRBV5-6 with TRBJ1-4, with TRBD1 as a possible D gene (6 bases). Germline CDR1 reads SGHDT; CDR2 reads YYEEEE. Trimming removed 1 base from V and 0 bases from J, with 13 bases in between. The CDR3 has 17 residues.

V and J are TRBV6-5 and TRBJ1-2, with a possible D match to TRBD1 (6 bases). With 6 bases removed from V and 4 bases from J, the gap between germline ends came to 18 bases. Germline V gene sequence: CDR1 MNHEY, CDR2 SVGAGI. This CDR3 contains 15 residues. The CDR3 DNA sequence: TGTGCCAGCAGACCCCCGGGGGCAGTCTTCTATGGCTACACCTTC. It specifies CASRPPGAVFYGYTF.

This clone was seen just once. CDR3 bases: TGTGCTAGTGGTTTGCCAGACGACAAATCGCCTAACGAGCAGTACTTC. It yields the protein CASGLPDDKSPNEQYF. This chain uses TRBV12-5 with TRBJ2-7; D not certain. V lost 2 bases and J lost 5, with 19 bases in between. Germline-derived CDR1 and CDR2 are LGHNT and FRNRAP. CDR3 length: 16 residues.

The CDR3 loop reads CASSLTPPAAQYF. CDR3 nucleotides: TGTGCCAGCAGCTTAACCCCCCCAGCCGCGCAGTATTTT. The genes are TRBV7-9 and TRBJ2-3; D is uncertain. Germline loops: CDR1 SEHNR, CDR2 FQNEAQ (reference sequence). The V end lost 2 bases, the J end lost 10 bases, and 13 bases lay between the germline ends. The CDR3 sequence is 13 residues long. Filled out from reference TRBV7-9 and TRBJ2-3, the complete variable domain reads DTGVSQNPRHKITKRGQNVTFRCDPISEHNRLYWYRQTLGQGPEFLTYFQNEAQLEKSRLLSDRFSAERPKGSFSTLEIQRTEQGDSAMYLCASSLTPPAAQYFGPGTRLTVL.

This sequence joins TRBV2 and TRBJ2-5; D is perhaps TRBD1 (5 bases). Germline V lookup: CDR1 SNHLY, CDR2 FYNNEI. The CDR3 is 16 amino acids. With 8 bases removed from V and 3 bases from J, the gap between germline ends came to 22 bases. CDR3 protein: CASGKVASRAEETQYF. DNA for the CDR3: TGTGCCAGCGGAAAAGTGGCGAGCAGGGCCGAAGAGACCCAGTACTTC.

The chain recombines TRBV2 with TRBJ2-1; D uncertain. CDR3 length: 11 amino acids. Germline CDR1 and CDR2: SNHLY and FYNNEI. Between the trimmed V and J ends, which lost 7 bases and 9 bases, there was a span of 10 bases. The CDR3 DNA reads as TGTGCCAGCAACCTAGGCGGTGAGCAGTTCTTC. Protein: CASNLGGEQFF.